This T cell receptor (beta chain) was identified in a study of blood T cell repertoires in COVID-19. Whole-study context: Italy, Spain and the United States were the sources of the convalescent and acute COVID-19 samples.

TCRdb's copy holds only in-frame clones and misses some; the assay was immunoSEQ multiplex PCR. This table holds under 400,000 clones, more than 70% found once. Patients of the Seattle cohort, enrolled during active infection, were followed longitudinally. V was clipped by 6 bases and J by 5 bases; unmatched bases: 4. This CDR3 spans 14 amino acids. The germline V gene has CDR1 LGHNT and CDR2 FRNRAP. The receptor was isolated from a woman aged 55 to 70 with COVID-19, enrolled during active disease. Input material: peripheral blood. The V call is TRBV12-5, the J call TRBJ2-1; TRBD1 agrees at 10 bases. The CDR3 loop is CASGRQGANNEQFF. Here the CDR3 DNA reads TGTGCTAGTGGCCGACAGGGGGCGAACAATGAGCAGTTCTTC.